The following is a TCR beta chain sequence with its context. These data belong to a study of T cell changes during pregnancy in multiple sclerosis. The germline V gene encodes CDR1 SGHRS and CDR2 YFSETQ. The V and J ends lost 4 bases and 1 base respectively, with 9 bases between them. This CDR3 has 14 amino acids. Measured with immunoSEQ multiplex PCR; TCRdb has only the in-frame clones, and not every one. The sample yields nearly 70,000 clones, about 90% seen once. The origin of this receptor is a female donor in good health, enrolled as a control in a pregnancy study. The input for sequencing was peripheral blood, taken in the second trimester of pregnancy. This chain uses TRBV5-1 with TRBJ1-3; D is unresolved. CDR3 sequence: CASSPPGSGNTIYF. The CDR3 DNA reads as TGCGCCAGCAGCCCTCCGGGGTCTGGAAACACCATATATTTT.